These 11 T cell receptor beta chains were sequenced from one sample in a study of T-cell reconstitution after alpha-beta-depleted transplantation in children. Unique molecular identifiers were incorporated into the prepared TCRbeta library. MiXCR, applied by TCRdb to the PCR reads, yields one record per CDR3 protein. The sample includes some 840,000 distinct CDR3 sequences, roughly 15% of them seen just once. Sequencing used PBMCs, mostly from graft donor cells, obtained 360 days after TCRalphabeta/CD19-depleted stem cell transplant. The receptors here all came from a male patient younger than 18 who had a stem cell transplant for acute lymphoblastic leukemia, so the T cells may come from the graft donor.

This clonotype was seen more than once but under ten times. The rearrangement uses TRBV10-3 and TRBJ2-1; 7 nucleotides line up with TRBD2. Germline V lookup: CDR1 ENHRY, CDR2 SYGVKD. With 5 bases clipped from V and 6 bases from J, the junction kept 4 bases outside the gene matches. CDR3 size: 13 residues. CDR3 region: CAISTGGGNEQFF. CDR3 nucleotide sequence: TGTGCCATCAGTACGGGAGGCGGCAATGAGCAGTTCTTC.

This sequence joins TRBV12-3 or TRBV12-4 and TRBJ2-4; 13 bases align to TRBD2. The V and J ends lost 6 bases and 8 bases, in that order; junction bases with no gene match: 4. The CDR3 has 14 amino acids. CDR3 bases: TGTGCCAGCAGCCGGACTAGCGGGAGTGACATTCAGTACTTC. Translating gives CASSRTSGSDIQYF.

This chain uses TRBV2 with TRBJ2-7, with a weak D call TRBD2 (7 bases). Germline-derived CDR1 and CDR2 are SNHLY and FYNNEI. The CDR3 length is 15 residues. V was clipped by 7 bases and J by 2 bases, with 18 bases between them. CDR3 nucleotides: TGTGCCAGCAACACGGCCCGGGGGGCCGCCTACGAGCAGTACTTC. It translates to CASNTARGAAYEQYF. Together with reference TRBV2 and TRBJ2-7, the CDR3 gives the full variable domain: EPEVTQTPSHQVTQMGQEVILRCVPISNHLYFYWYRQILGQKVEFLVSFYNNEISEKSEIFDDQFSVERPDGSNFTLKIRSTKLEDSAMYFCASNTARGAAYEQYFGPGTRLTVT.

This clonotype occurred many times. V and J are TRBV7-8 and TRBJ2-2; TRBD1 is a possible D gene (5 bases). Germline V lookup: CDR1 SGHVS, CDR2 FQNEAQ. The V end was cut by 1 base, the J end by 4 bases, with 13 bases between. CDR3 length: 16 amino acids. DNA for the CDR3: TGTGCCAGCAGCTTAGTGGGTCAGGGCGCCACCGGGGAGCTGTTTTTT. Protein sequence: CASSLVGQGATGELFF.

This chain links TRBV7-9 with TRBJ2-1; TRBD2 matches at 8 bases. The CDR3 runs 13 residues. Germline loops: CDR1 SEHNR, CDR2 FQNEAQ (reference sequence). V dropped 7 bases and J dropped 5; count of bases not matched to a gene: 4. The CDR3 nucleotides read TGTGCCAGCAACCTAGCGGGCCACAATGAGCAGTTCTTC. Translating it yields CASNLAGHNEQFF.

This clonotype was recorded many times. The rearrangement joins TRBV29-1 to TRBJ2-1; D might be TRBD1 (6 bases). This CDR3 region has 12 residues. Trimming pared 6 bases from V and 9 bases from J, leaving 15 bases between. Germline V gives CDR1 SQVTM, CDR2 ANQGSEA. The CDR3, as DNA: TGCAGCGTCTCCGAACAGGGCACTGAGCAGTTCTTC. Residues: CSVSEQGTEQFF.

This clonotype was detected many times. The DNA for the CDR3 is TGCAGCGTGACGACGTCCTACGAGCAGTACTTC. Its translation: CSVTTSYEQYF. This sequence joins TRBV29-1 and TRBJ2-7; D is unresolved. Trimming pared 6 bases from V and 1 base from J, leaving 7 bases between. CDR1 and CDR2 (germline): SQVTM, ANQGSEA. The CDR3 consists of 11 residues.

This clonotype was counted between two and nine times. The CDR3 nucleotides are TGCAGTGCTGCTGAAGGACGGGTTAAAGCGGGAGTCACCTACGAGCAGTACTTC. Translation gives CSAAEGRVKAGVTYEQYF. The chain employs TRBV20-1 and TRBJ2-7; 8 bases align to TRBD2. Germline lookup yields CDR1 DFQATT and CDR2 SNEGSKA (reference sequence). The junction had 20 bases not matched to a gene; V was cut back by 5 bases and J by 2 bases. This CDR3 region has 18 residues.

The sample holds a few counts of this clonotype. The chain links TRBV5-5 to TRBJ2-5; either TRBD1 or TRBD2 may fit D (5 bases each). CDR3 length: 13 residues. The V end was cut by 3 bases, the J end by 5 bases, with 11 bases between. Per the germline V gene, CDR1 is SGHKS and CDR2 is YYEKEE (reference sequence). The CDR3 region is CASSWDPRETQYF. For the CDR3, the DNA is TGTGCCAGCAGCTGGGACCCCCGTGAGACCCAGTACTTC.

This clonotype was detected only a few times. J is TRBJ2-3 and V is TRBV24-1, with a weak D call TRBD1 (5 bases). The CDR3 spans 15 residues. Germline CDR1 and CDR2: KGHDR and SFDVKD. V lost 7 bases and J lost 2, with 15 bases in between. CDR3: CATRKTARDTDTQYF. The CDR3 nucleotides read TGTGCCACCAGGAAGACAGCAAGGGACACAGATACGCAGTATTTT.

On this clonotype: An end of the junction does not agree with germline; a read error may underlie this. The chain has TRBV5-6 and TRBJ2-1; D possibly corresponds to TRBD2 (6 bases). Per germline, CDR1 SGHDT and CDR2 YYEEEE. The CDR3 loop spans 19 amino acids. The CDR3 spells CASSSPGLLESVGYNEKFF. The CDR3 region has the DNA TGTGCCAGCAGCTCTCCGGGACTTCTAGAATCGGTTGGCTACAATGAGAAGTTCTTC.